The next 26 T cell receptor beta chains were all read from a single sample in a study of blood T cell repertoires in COVID-19. Some clones are missing from TCRdb's copy, which holds only in-frame ones; the method was immunoSEQ multiplex PCR. The sample holds about 360,000 clones, approximately 87% seen once. The sample consisted of PBMCs or T cells enriched from blood (not recorded which). These receptors all stem from a man aged 30 to 39 who had recovered from COVID-19.

The CDR3 coding sequence is TGTGCCTGGGGAAATCGTGAGCAGTACTTC. Translated, it gives CAWGNREQYF. The J gene is TRBJ2-7, the V gene TRBV30; D uncertain. Germline V CDR1 and CDR2: GTSNPN, SVGIG (reference sequence). V lost 5 bases and J lost 7, with 9 bases in between. The CDR3 is made up of 10 amino acids.

V gene TRBV7-2 combines with J gene TRBJ1-4; no reliable D call. CDR3 length: 15 residues. V gave up 5 bases and J gave up 0 bases, with 10 bases separating them. Germline V lookup: CDR1 SGHTA, CDR2 FQGNSA. The CDR3 DNA sequence: TGTGCCAGCAGCCCTGGGAGTGCAACTAATGAAAAACTGTTTTTT. It encodes CASSPGSATNEKLFF.

The rearrangement uses TRBV7-6 and TRBJ1-3, with 8 nucleotides matching TRBD1. Unmatched junction bases numbered 5, after V lost 2 bases and J lost 2 bases. This CDR3 contains 16 residues. Germline V gives CDR1 SGHVS, CDR2 FNYEAQ. The DNA for the CDR3 is TGTGCCAGCAGCTTAATGTCAGGGGGCGCTGGAAACACCATATATTTT. Translated: CASSLMSGGAGNTIYF.

The chain couples TRBV3-1 (or the pseudogene TRBV3-2) to TRBJ2-5; 15 nucleotides agree with TRBD2. From germline, CDR1 is LGHDT and CDR2 YNNKEL (reference sequence). The J segment lost 1 base and the V segment lost 4 bases, leaving 10 bases of the junction unmatched. CDR3 length: 19 amino acids. The CDR3 DNA sequence: TGTGCCAGCAGCCGCCTCCAAGGACTAGCGGGGGGGCTCCAAGAGACCCAGTACTTC. Amino acid sequence: CASSRLQGLAGGLQETQYF.

This chain joins TRBV6-6 and TRBJ2-3; 7 nucleotides align to TRBD1. Germline CDR1 reads MNHNY; CDR2 reads SVGAGI (reference sequence). The CDR3 runs to 15 residues. V dropped 7 bases and J dropped 3; count of bases not matched to a gene: 10. This chain's CDR3 is CASIRPTGMTDTQYF. The CDR3, as DNA: TGTGCCAGCATACGCCCGACAGGGATGACAGATACGCAGTATTTT.

This clone was seen more than once but under ten times. This rearrangement joins TRBV19 to TRBJ1-1; D gene uncertain. The CDR3 consists of 12 residues. Germline assignment: CDR1 LNHDA and CDR2 SQIVND (reference sequence). V was trimmed by 5 bases and J by 1 base, leaving 5 bases between them. The CDR3 DNA is TGTGCCAGTAGTTATAGGAACACTGAAGCTTTCTTT. Translating gives CASSYRNTEAFF.

The V call is TRBV5-1, the J call TRBJ1-3; unclear D gene. Trimming left V 2 bases short and J 0 bases short, with 6 bases between. The CDR3 covers 14 residues. CDR1 is SGHRS, CDR2 YFSETQ, per germline. For the CDR3, the DNA is TGCGCCAGCAGCTTTGAGATCTCTGGAAACACCATATATTTT. Its translation is CASSFEISGNTIYF.

This clone was recorded a few times. The CDR3 coding sequence is TGCGCCAGCAGCTTGCGGCCTAGCGGGGACTCCTACAATGAGCAGTTCTTC. Protein product: CASSLRPSGDSYNEQFF. The chain carries TRBV5-1 and TRBJ2-1; 9 nucleotides align to TRBD2. The CDR3 has 17 amino acids. The V gene's germline CDR1 is SGHRS and CDR2 YFSETQ. After removal of 1 base from V and 0 bases from J, the junction contained 5 bases not matched to a gene.

This clone was counted a single time. J is TRBJ1-1 and V is TRBV4-3; TRBD1 might be the D (6 bases). Germline CDR1 is LGHNA and CDR2 is YSLEER. V lost 5 bases, J lost 0 bases, and 10 bases lay in between. The CDR3 runs to 14 residues. The CDR3 is CASSGDTVNTEAFF. CDR3 in DNA: TGCGCCAGCAGCGGGGACACGGTGAACACTGAAGCTTTCTTT.

The chain employs TRBV7-9 and TRBJ2-5, with 12 bases aligning to TRBD2. The CDR3 has 17 amino acids. Looked up from germline, CDR1 is SEHNR and CDR2 is FQNEAQ (reference sequence). V gave up 1 base and J gave up 4 bases; unmatched junction bases: 7. CDR3 sequence: CASSLGWTSGEGETQYF. The CDR3 coding sequence is TGTGCCAGCAGCTTAGGTTGGACTAGCGGGGAGGGAGAGACCCAGTACTTC.

J is TRBJ2-2 and V is TRBV5-1; a possible D gene is TRBD2 (6 bases). Trimming left V 1 base short and J 1 base short, with 14 bases between. This CDR3 has 17 residues. Germline V CDR1 and CDR2: SGHRS, YFSETQ. The CDR3 loop reads CASSLWGVDRNTGELFF. DNA for the CDR3: TGCGCCAGCAGCTTGTGGGGGGTCGACAGGAACACCGGGGAGCTGTTTTTT.

This sequence joins TRBV19 and TRBJ1-5; a weak D match, TRBD1 (5 bases). Germline values: CDR1 LNHDA, CDR2 SQIVND (reference sequence). With 3 bases removed from V and 3 bases from J, the gap between germline ends came to 12 bases. This CDR3 contains 15 residues. CDR3 nucleotides: TGTGCCAGTAGTATGGTGGACACAGTCAATCAGCCCCAGCATTTT. Its protein product is CASSMVDTVNQPQHF.

The chain has TRBV6-5 and TRBJ2-3, with 7 bases aligning to TRBD2. This CDR3 has 12 amino acids. After removal of 6 bases from V and 9 bases from J, the junction contained 6 bases not matched to a gene. The germline CDR1 and CDR2 sequences are MNHEY and SVGAGI. Here the CDR3 DNA reads TGTGCCAGCAGCTCAGTCGGGGGGACGCAGTATTTT. Protein sequence: CASSSVGGTQYF.

The chain is built from TRBV19 and TRBJ1-1; D is perhaps TRBD1 (6 bases). V lost 5 bases, J lost 1 base, and 11 bases lay in between. This CDR3 spans 14 amino acids. The germline V gene encodes CDR1 LNHDA and CDR2 SQIVND (reference sequence). As DNA, the CDR3 is TGTGCCAGTAGTTACAGGGATGGGAACACTGAAGCTTTCTTT. This codes for CASSYRDGNTEAFF. The full variable domain, rest sourced from reference TRBV19 and TRBJ1-1, is DGGITQSPKYLFRKEGQNVTLSCEQNLNHDAMYWYRQDPGQGLRLIYYSQIVNDFQKGDIAEGYSVSREKKESFPLTVTSAQKNPTAFYLCASSYRDGNTEAFFGQGTRLTVV.

The chain uses TRBV3-1 (or the pseudogene TRBV3-2) and TRBJ1-3; no definite D call. With 1 base removed from V and 0 bases from J, the gap between germline ends came to 7 bases. The CDR3 totals 15 residues. CDR1 and CDR2 from the germline V gene are LGHDT and YNNKEL (reference sequence). The CDR3 DNA reads as TGTGCCAGCAGCCAAGGCTACTTCTCTGGAAACACCATATATTTT. Amino acid sequence: CASSQGYFSGNTIYF.

This clone appeared once. The V gene is TRBV30, the J gene TRBJ1-2; 9 bases match TRBD1. The CDR3 is made up of 14 amino acids. Germline CDR1 GTSNPN, CDR2 SVGIG (reference sequence). The V and J ends lost 4 bases and 6 bases, in that order; junction bases with no gene match: 9. In DNA, the CDR3 is TGTGCCTGGAACCCGGGACAGGGACGGAATGGCTACACCTTC. Translation: CAWNPGQGRNGYTF.

This clone was counted a few times. The chain couples TRBV6-5 to TRBJ2-7; weak D call: TRBD2 (7 bases). This CDR3 is built from 15 residues. Per the germline V gene, CDR1 is MNHEY and CDR2 is SVGAGI. With 0 bases removed from V and 2 bases from J, the gap between germline ends came to 11 bases. The chain's CDR3 is CASSYSQGGTYEQYF. CDR3 nucleotide sequence: TGTGCCAGCAGTTACTCACAGGGAGGGACCTACGAGCAGTACTTC.

This clone has just a few counts. The chain uses TRBV30 and TRBJ1-2; 7 nucleotides match TRBD1. V shed 2 bases and J 4 bases; nucleotides not matched to a gene: 4. CDR1 and CDR2 from the germline V gene are GTSNPN and SVGIG (reference sequence). The CDR3 runs to 13 residues. The CDR3 sequence is CAWSMGQRYGYTF. In DNA form, the CDR3 reads TGTGCCTGGAGTATGGGACAGCGCTATGGCTACACCTTC.

This clone was detected only once. V usage is TRBV7-2 and J usage is TRBJ2-2; D may be TRBD1 (6 bases). Germline CDR1 is SGHTA and CDR2 is FQGNSA. CDR3 length: 12 residues. The V gene lost 4 bases and the J gene lost 10 bases, with 10 bases spanning the gap. CDR3 sequence (DNA): TGTGCCAGCAGCTGGGGGCGCGTGGAGCTGTTTTTT. Protein sequence: CASSWGRVELFF. Variable domain in full (rest from reference TRBV7-2 and TRBJ2-2): GAGVSQSPSNKVTEKGKDVELRCDPISGHTALYWYRQSLGQGLEFLIYFQGNSAPDKSGLPSDRFSAERTGGSVSTLTIQRTQQEDSAVYLCASSWGRVELFFGEGSRLTVL.

J is TRBJ2-5 and V is TRBV6-2 or TRBV6-3; tentatively, D is TRBD1 (6 bases). The germline gives CDR1 MNHEY, CDR2 SVGEGT. The CDR3 has 12 amino acids. Trimming took 5 bases from V and 3 from J, leaving 7 bases between them. CDR3 loop: CASSPGEETQYF. The CDR3, as DNA: TGTGCCAGCAGTCCAGGGGAAGAGACCCAGTACTTC.

This clone was recorded once. The gene calls are TRBV7-3 and TRBJ2-5; D is unresolved. This CDR3 is 15 amino acids long. The V gene's germline CDR1 is SGHTA and CDR2 FQGTGA. The V gene lost 5 bases and the J gene lost 4 bases, with 17 bases spanning the gap. The CDR3 reads CASSAEASHGETQYF. In DNA, the CDR3 is TGTGCCAGCAGCGCAGAAGCGTCCCACGGAGAGACCCAGTACTTC.

V usage is TRBV6-5 and J usage is TRBJ2-5, with D maybe TRBD2 (6 bases). The CDR3 covers 14 residues. The V and J ends lost 5 bases and 3 bases respectively, with 13 bases between them. The germline V gene has CDR1 MNHEY and CDR2 SVGAGI. The DNA of the CDR3 is TGTGCCAGCAGTATCGGGACTCAAAAAGAGACCCAGTACTTC. Protein: CASSIGTQKETQYF.

The chain couples TRBV4-2 to TRBJ2-7, with D perhaps matching TRBD2 (7 bases). CDR1 and CDR2 from the germline V gene are LGHNA and YNFKEQ. Trimming left V 3 bases short and J 0 bases short, with 12 bases between. The CDR3 consists of 15 residues. CDR3 nucleotide sequence: TGTGCCAGCAGCCAGGGGGGGACAATCTCCTACGAGCAGTACTTC. Amino acid sequence: CASSQGGTISYEQYF.

The table lists this clone with a count of one. The chain recombines TRBV6-1 with TRBJ1-2, with D perhaps matching TRBD1 (5 bases). Between the trimmed V and J ends, which lost 3 bases and 4 bases, there was a span of 9 bases. Germline lookup yields CDR1 MNHNS and CDR2 SASEGT. CDR3 length: 13 residues. CDR3 residues: CASSEKGIYGYTF. The CDR3 DNA is TGTGCCAGCAGTGAGAAGGGGATCTATGGCTACACCTTC.

The chain combines TRBV12-3 or TRBV12-4 with TRBJ2-5, with D unclear. Trimming left V 5 bases short and J 5 bases short, with 12 bases between. CDR3 length equals 13 residues. The CDR3 reads CASSPPVGETQYF. As DNA, the CDR3 is TGTGCCAGCAGTCCTCCCGTCGGTGAGACCCAGTACTTC.

The chain joins TRBV28 to TRBJ1-2; the match to TRBD1 covers 7 bases. CDR3 size: 12 residues. The germline CDR1 and CDR2 sequences are MDHEN and SYDVKM. Trimming took 6 bases from V and 7 from J; bases not matched to a gene: 5. CDR3 region: CASSETGFGYTF. The CDR3 nucleotides read TGTGCCAGCAGCGAGACAGGGTTTGGCTACACCTTC.